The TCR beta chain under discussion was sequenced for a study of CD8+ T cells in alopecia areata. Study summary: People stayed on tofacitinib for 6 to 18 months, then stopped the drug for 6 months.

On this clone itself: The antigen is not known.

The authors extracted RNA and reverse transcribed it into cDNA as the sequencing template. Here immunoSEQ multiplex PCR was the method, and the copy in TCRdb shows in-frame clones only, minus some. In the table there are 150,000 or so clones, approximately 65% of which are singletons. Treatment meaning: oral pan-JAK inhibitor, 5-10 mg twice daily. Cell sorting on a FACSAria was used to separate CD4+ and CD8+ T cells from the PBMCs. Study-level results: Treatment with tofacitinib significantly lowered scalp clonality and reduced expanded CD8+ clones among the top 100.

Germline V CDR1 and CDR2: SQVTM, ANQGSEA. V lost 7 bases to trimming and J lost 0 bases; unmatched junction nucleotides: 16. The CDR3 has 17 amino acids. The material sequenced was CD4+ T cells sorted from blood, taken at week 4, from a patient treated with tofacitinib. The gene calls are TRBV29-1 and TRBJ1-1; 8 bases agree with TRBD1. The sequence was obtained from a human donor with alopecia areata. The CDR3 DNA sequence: TGCAGCGCCGGAGATCGGACAGGGCCCAAGATGAACACTGAAGCTTTCTTT. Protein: CSAGDRTGPKMNTEAFF.